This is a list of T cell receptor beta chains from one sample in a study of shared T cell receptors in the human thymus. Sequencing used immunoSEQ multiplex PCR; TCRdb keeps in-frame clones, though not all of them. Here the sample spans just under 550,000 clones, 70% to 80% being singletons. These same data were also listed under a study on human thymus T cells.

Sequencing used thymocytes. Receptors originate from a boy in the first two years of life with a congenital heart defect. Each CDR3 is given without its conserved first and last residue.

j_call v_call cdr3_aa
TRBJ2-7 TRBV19 ASSQGYEQY
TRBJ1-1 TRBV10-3 ATKDKGAGAF
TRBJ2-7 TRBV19 ASSSQGDPRRESVYEQY
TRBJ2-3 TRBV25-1 ASSDRCYTQY
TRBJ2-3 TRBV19 ASSIRGKTDTQY
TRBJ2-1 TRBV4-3 ASSQWRGLAGGPAHNEQF
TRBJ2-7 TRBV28 ASRNHGTSGASSFYEQY
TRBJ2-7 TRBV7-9 ASSLGGRASGRIHEQY
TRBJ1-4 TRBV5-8 ASSRTPTNEKLF
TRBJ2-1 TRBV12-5 ASGTGLEHPYNEQF
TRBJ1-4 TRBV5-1 ASSLGQGATNEKLF
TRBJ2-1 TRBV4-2 ASSTGGGLAGVSYNEQF
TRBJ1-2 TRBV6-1 ASLIQVRENYGYT
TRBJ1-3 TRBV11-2 ASSLVGTALIRDTIY
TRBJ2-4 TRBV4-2 ASSRQTRDLAKNIQY
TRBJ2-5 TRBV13 ASSLGRSQETQY
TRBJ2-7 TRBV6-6 ASSYGTGRYEQY
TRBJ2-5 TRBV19 ASSSDGGETQY
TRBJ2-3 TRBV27 ASSFLGTSGGGITDTQY
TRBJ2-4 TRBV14 ASSRPGLANGKNIQY
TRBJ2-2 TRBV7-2 ASSLERYYTGELF
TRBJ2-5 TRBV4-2 ASSQDLTGHYQETQY
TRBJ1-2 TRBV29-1 SVDRASGYT
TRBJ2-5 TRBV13 ASSLWQGGLAGEQY
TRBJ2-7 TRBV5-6 ASSAAQRELPYEQY
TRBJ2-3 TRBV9 ASSVRDRGADTQY
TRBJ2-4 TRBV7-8 ASSLGGDMGANIQY
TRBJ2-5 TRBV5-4 ASSLAGTSAHGETQY
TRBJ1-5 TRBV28 ASSPGGEMH
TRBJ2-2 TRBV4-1 ASSQRGGDSGGELF
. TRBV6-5 ASRTLDRSSYEQY
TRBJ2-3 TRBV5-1 ASSLGLAGVDTQY
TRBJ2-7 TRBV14 ASSQAGQGLSDEQY
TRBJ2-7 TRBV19 ASSMGTGSFYEQY
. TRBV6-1 ASSPDRGGEQY
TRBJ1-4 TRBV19 ASSTPIPGQGGPNEKLF
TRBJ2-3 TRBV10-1 ASGLAGVGLQY
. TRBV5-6 ASSLTGGMDEQY
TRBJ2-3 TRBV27 ASAGTSGLRRY
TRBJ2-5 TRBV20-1 RGHSGETQY
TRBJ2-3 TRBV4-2 ASSQCATPNKTQY
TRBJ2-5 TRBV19 ATFQGETQY
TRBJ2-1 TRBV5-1 ASIGYNEQF
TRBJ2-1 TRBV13 ASIHKNRGLYNEQF
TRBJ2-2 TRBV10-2 ASSEAPVNTGELF
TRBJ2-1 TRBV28 ASSLKVAQSSYNEQF
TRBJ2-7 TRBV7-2 ASSWQGHYEQY
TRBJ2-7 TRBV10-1 ASRPPEGYYEQY
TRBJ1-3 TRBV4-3 ASSQEVRHSGNTIY
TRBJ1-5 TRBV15 ATSRGGTGGPRPQH
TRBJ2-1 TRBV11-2 ASSPQPEERSSYNEQF
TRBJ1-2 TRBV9 ASSVADRTGSHGYT
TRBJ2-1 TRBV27 ASSSFPDRNEQF
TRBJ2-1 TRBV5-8 ASSLRLAGAGF
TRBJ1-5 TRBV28 ASSLSGQGAGQPQH